This TCR beta chain comes out of a study of blood T cell repertoires in COVID-19 (dated by TCRdb to the early 2020s). A note on the overall study: The collaborator samples originated in the United States, Italy and Spain and spanned the acute and convalescent phases of COVID-19. Where HLA class I and class II types were available, the types were taken from metadata supplied by the sample provider, not from assay-based typing. Subjects who had been exposed to COVID-19, were actively infected with it, or had recovered from it provided the deeply sampled blood TCRbeta repertoires that made up the dataset. The repertoires were made available in a free public database intended to serve as a resource for research on the immune response to SARS-CoV-2. Samples were obtained from the ongoing ImmuneRACE study (first 160 participants) and from 950 to 1,500 subjects provided by 6 global collaborators. Nearly every sample came with metadata listing a de-identified subject ID, COVID-19 status, age in years and sex. The prospective study material was composed of cDNA or gDNA derived from T cells, B-cell-depleted T cells, or PBMCs. Study-wide conclusions, independent of this receptor: The amount of clinical and demographic metadata varied by source and participant and was provided uncurated.

Participants in the prospective study were enrolled through a virtual design, were aged about 18 to 100 years, and lived in approximately 25 United States geographic areas. Cohort assignment in the prospective study relied on participant-reported clinical history from a screening survey and a study questionnaire. Recovered participants in ImmuneRACE Cohort 3 were defined as having two consecutive negative NP/OP PCR tests, clearance from a healthcare professional, or resolution of symptoms. In the prospective study, mobile phlebotomists collected whole blood, serum and a nasopharyngeal or oropharyngeal swab from each participant. Additional blood draws and questionnaires over a 2-month period could optionally be provided by prospective study participants. Before DNA extraction, blood samples from the prospective study were shipped at room temperature or frozen. There are 13 amino acids in the CDR3, from cysteine to phenylalanine inclusive. Only the CDR3 portion is preserved as DNA: 39 bases, with reading frame beginning at the first base. V lost 2 bases and J lost 6 bases; the stretch between them is 10 bases long. According to the germline V gene (reference sequence), CDR1 reads WNHNN and CDR2 reads SYGVQD.

TCRbeta CDR3 regions were amplified from genomic DNA by means of the immunoSEQ Assay, a bias-controlled multiplex PCR. As for the authors' bioinformatics: The number of nucleated cells in each sample was estimated from the amplification of reference gene primers within the assay. Sequence reads were collapsed and filtered to measure the absolute abundance of every unique TCRbeta CDR3 rearrangement. For each sample, productive Simpson clonality was calculated by taking the square root of Simpson's diversity index across productive rearrangements. Not all clones reach the TCRdb copy of this immuneACCESS table, which keeps in-frame sequences only. Checked studies attribute under half of the gap to unresolved V genes and leave the rest unexplained. V and J calls plus clone size are reproduced from that table; the DNA served to infer D and trimming. This sample comprises roughly 380,000 clones, roughly 90% of them detected only once. The ten largest clones add up to 2.5% to 3% of the sample.

Details on this clone: Its antigen has not been determined. Base-call qualities are not available, and no considerably larger clone is one nucleotide away.

What was sequenced was PBMCs or T cells enriched from blood (not recorded which). The TCR comes from a woman aged 25 to 39 who had recovered from COVID-19. Rearrangement joined TRBV10-1 to TRBJ1-1, with no confidently assigned D gene. The CDR3 sequence is CASSETRISEAFF. The DNA reads as follows: TGCGCCAGCAGTGAGACGAGAATATCTGAAGCTTTCTTT.